Each of the 10 T cell receptor beta chains below was sequenced from the same sample in a study of breast tumors, draining lymph nodes, adjacent tissues. TCRdb fed the multiplex PCR reads into MiXCR, producing one record per CDR3 protein. The table includes fewer than 250,000 distinct CDR3 sequences, approximately 30% detected once. Axillary draining lymph nodes of breast cancer patients supplied the node samples. Sequenced sample: axillary lymph node tissue. These receptor sequences come from a female donor with breast cancer. Some clones in this sample may be carry-over from other donors' samples.

This clonotype came up many times. This chain links TRBV9 with TRBJ2-3; D not certain. Germline lookup yields CDR1 SGDLS and CDR2 YYNGEE. V dropped 0 bases and J dropped 0 bases, with 8 bases sitting between them. The CDR3 is 15 amino acids. Written as DNA, the CDR3 is TGTGCCAGCAGCGTAGCTCCCTCTAGCACAGATACGCAGTATTTT. Its translation: CASSVAPSSTDTQYF.

This clonotype was observed a handful of times. V and J are TRBV27 and TRBJ1-6, with D possibly being TRBD1 (6 bases). V was cut by 3 bases and J by 6 bases, with 24 bases left in between. The CDR3 has 19 amino acids. Germline assignment: CDR1 MNHEY and CDR2 SMNVEV (reference sequence). The CDR3 is CASSFLSNSRRDTNSPLHF. The CDR3 DNA reads as TGTGCCAGCAGTTTCTTGTCGAATTCAAGGAGGGACACTAATTCACCCCTCCACTTT.

This clonotype has ten or more counts. The junction departs from germline at one end; a sequencing error may be responsible. The chain is built from TRBV6-5 and TRBJ2-1; the D is unclear. The CDR3 sequence is 16 residues long. The V gene's germline CDR1 is MNHEY and CDR2 SVGAGI. CDR3 sequence reads: CASSHSIGTIVNEQFF. The DNA of the CDR3 is TGTGCCAGCAGTCACTCGATTGGTACCATTGTCAATGAGCAGTTCTTC.

In this sample, this clonotype turned up many times. CDR3 in amino acids: CASSLDAGRAAGELFF. The CDR3 coding sequence is TGTGCCAGCAGCTTAGATGCCGGGAGGGCCGCCGGGGAGCTGTTTTTT. The chain recombines TRBV11-3 with TRBJ2-2; 8 nucleotides match TRBD2. The V gene end was trimmed by 0 bases and the J gene end by 6 bases; junction bases not matched to a gene: 6. The CDR3 totals 16 residues. The germline CDR1 and CDR2 sequences are SGHNT and YENEEA.

This clonotype came up many times. The CDR3 nucleotides read TGTGCCAGCAGCGTAGAGGACAGCTATACGCAGTATTTT. Its protein is CASSVEDSYTQYF. This chain joins TRBV9 and TRBJ2-3; tentative D call: TRBD1 (6 bases). There are 13 residues in the CDR3. V lost 0 bases and J 7 bases, leaving 9 bases between the germline ends. Germline CDR1 SGDLS, CDR2 YYNGEE.

On this clonotype: This clone may be a read error of a much larger clone one base away. The V call is TRBV6-4, the J call TRBJ1-2; D may be TRBD1 (5 bases). The germline CDR1 and CDR2 sequences are MRHNA and SNTAGT. The length of the CDR3 is 13 residues. V gave up 6 bases and J gave up 7 bases, with 15 bases separating them. CDR3 coding DNA: TGTGCCAGCAGCCGGGACCCCGGGGGTGGCTACACCTTC. Translating it yields CASSRDPGGGYTF.

The J gene is TRBJ2-5, the V gene TRBV7-9; 9 bases map to TRBD2. V lost 6 bases, J lost 5 bases, and 16 bases stayed unmatched. Germline V gene lookup returns CDR1 SEHNR and CDR2 FQNEAQ (reference sequence). CDR3 length equals 17 residues. DNA of the CDR3: TGTGCCAGCAGTAGCCTCAAACGGACTAGCGATGACGAGACCCAGTACTTC. Translating it yields CASSSLKRTSDDETQYF.

This clonotype was recorded many times. The rearrangement uses TRBV7-9 and TRBJ2-5, with D possibly matching TRBD2 (5 bases). This CDR3 comprises 14 residues. The germline V and J ends were trimmed by 1 base and 5 bases, with 11 bases remaining between them. In germline, CDR1 is SEHNR, CDR2 FQNEAQ (reference sequence). The CDR3 spells CASSLVLAGETQYF. The CDR3 DNA reads TGTGCCAGCAGCTTAGTTCTAGCTGGGGAGACCCAGTACTTC.

This clonotype was counted only a few times. With a much larger clone just one base away, this may be a read error. The chain is built from TRBV20-1 and TRBJ1-5; 7 bases match TRBD1. Germline-derived CDR1 and CDR2 are DFQATT and SNEGSKA (reference sequence). The CDR3 has 16 amino acids. V gave up 4 bases and J gave up 3 bases; unmatched junction bases: 12. CDR3 residues: CSATKPQGDANQPQHF. CDR3 bases: TGCAGTGCTACGAAACCGCAGGGGGACGCCAATCAGCCCCAGCATTTT.

The chain is built from TRBV20-1 and TRBJ1-5; D is unresolved. With 0 bases removed from V and 11 bases from J, the gap between germline ends came to 17 bases. Germline lookup yields CDR1 DFQATT and CDR2 SNEGSKA (reference sequence). This CDR3 has 14 amino acids. The CDR3 bases are TGCAGTGCTAGAGATATAGGGAGAGGGCCGACCCAGCATTTT. It specifies CSARDIGRGPTQHF.